The 26 T cell receptor beta chains below come from one sample, sequenced in a study of human T cells and chemical hapten exposure listed by TCRdb under 2021. The library relied on RACE. TCRdb names NextSeq 500 as the instrument used. TCRdb trimmed public reads at Q25 via fastp, called clones via MiXCR and kept in-frame beta chains. CDR3 protein duplicates are merged, each entry listing the most common genes and DNA. Within this sample are about 69,000 distinct CDR3 sequences, with more than 30% of them counted one time only. Of the sample, over 7.5% falls within the top ten clones. In the paper's terms, the time point label means: patch test 1, 2 weeks after DPC sensitization. This specimen's treatment or condition label, per the study, means: therapeutic diphenylcyclopropenone sensitization with weekly scalp DPC. The specimen was whole blood, collected in connection with sensitization to the hapten diphenylcyclopropenone (DPC). All receptors derive from a middle-aged man with alopecia areata. Some clones in this sample may be carry-over from other donors' samples.

This chain connects TRBV6-5 to TRBJ2-7, with TRBD2 identical over 8 bases. This CDR3 region has 18 residues. Germline assignment: CDR1 MNHEY and CDR2 SVGAGI. J was trimmed by 5 bases and V by 0 bases; bases with no gene match: 15. The CDR3 sequence: CASSYSTPGSGSIHEQYF. CDR3 nucleotides: TGTGCCAGCAGTTACTCGACCCCTGGAAGCGGGAGTATCCACGAGCAGTACTTC.

This clonotype showed up just a few times. The rearrangement uses TRBV6-5 and TRBJ1-1; 7 bases map to TRBD1. Unmatched junction bases numbered 6, after V lost 3 bases and J lost 5 bases. The CDR3 has 14 residues. Germline V lookup: CDR1 MNHEY, CDR2 SVGAGI. The CDR3 DNA sequence: TGTGCCAGCAGTTATGGCAGGGGGAGGACTGAAGCTTTCTTT. Amino acids: CASSYGRGRTEAFF.

The table lists this clonotype with a count of one. The V gene is TRBV12-3 or TRBV12-4, the J gene TRBJ1-2; no clear D. Trimming shortened V by 10 bases and J by 3 bases, and 21 bases separated the two germline ends. The length of the CDR3 is 15 residues. The CDR3 region has the DNA TGTGCCACGACCCTCCACGTGCCCGTGGACTATGGCTACACCTTC. Its protein product is CATTLHVPVDYGYTF.

The chain couples TRBV6-5 to TRBJ1-5; 10 bases map to TRBD1. V trimming: 6 bases; J trimming: 0 bases; junction bases outside the gene matches: 2. Germline V gives CDR1 MNHEY, CDR2 SVGAGI. The CDR3 contains 15 residues. The CDR3 coding sequence is TGTGCCAGCAGGGGGACAGGGGATAGCAATCAGCCCCAGCATTTT. Translating it yields CASRGTGDSNQPQHF.

This clonotype showed up just a few times. The chain recombines TRBV12-3 or TRBV12-4 with TRBJ1-1; 9 bases are shared with TRBD1. V shed 5 bases, J shed 3 bases, and the junction held 7 bases outside the gene matches. This CDR3 region has 15 residues. CDR3 nucleotide sequence: TGTGCCAGCAGTGACTGGGACAGGGAGGACACTGAAGCTTTCTTT. Translated, it gives CASSDWDREDTEAFF.

The chain recombines TRBV9 with TRBJ2-5; D could derive from TRBD1 or TRBD2 (6 bases each). This CDR3 contains 16 residues. From germline, CDR1 is SGDLS and CDR2 YYNGEE. V was clipped by 3 bases and J by 1 base, with 16 bases between them. CDR3 sequence (DNA): TGTGCCAGCAGCGGGTCTCAGGGGAGGATCCAAGAGACCCAGTACTTC. It is translated as CASSGSQGRIQETQYF.

The chain employs TRBV6-6 and TRBJ1-3; weak D call: TRBD1 (5 bases). With 6 bases removed from V and 0 bases from J, the gap between germline ends came to 12 bases. The CDR3 runs 15 residues. CDR1 and CDR2 (germline): MNHNY, SVGAGI (reference sequence). The CDR3 protein is CASRGVGASGNTIYF. CDR3 nucleotide sequence: TGTGCCAGCAGGGGGGTTGGGGCCTCTGGAAACACCATATATTTT.

V and J are TRBV29-1 and TRBJ2-6; either TRBD1 or TRBD2 may fit D (5 bases each). V shed 5 bases and J shed 0 bases, with 14 bases lying between them. CDR1 and CDR2 (germline): SQVTM, ANQGSEA. The CDR3 has 16 residues. In DNA form, the CDR3 reads TGCAGCGTTTTTCGGGACGTTGACTCTGGGGCCAACGTCCTGACTTTC. This encodes CSVFRDVDSGANVLTF.

This clonotype came up a few times. The V gene is TRBV9, the J gene TRBJ2-3; 9 bases are a match to TRBD2. Trimming removed 0 bases from V and 3 bases from J; junction bases left unmatched: 5. The CDR3 totals 16 residues. Per the germline V gene, CDR1 is SGDLS and CDR2 is YYNGEE. The CDR3 here is CASSVAAGGLTDTQYF. The CDR3 nucleotides are TGTGCCAGCAGCGTAGCGGCGGGAGGGCTGACAGATACGCAGTATTTT.

In this sample, this clonotype turned up a few times. The chain links TRBV5-5 to TRBJ1-4, with D unresolved. V was clipped by 2 bases and J by 8 bases, with 19 bases between them. CDR3 length equals 16 residues. Germline V lookup: CDR1 SGHKS, CDR2 YYEKEE (reference sequence). For the CDR3, the DNA is TGTGCCAGCAGCTTTTCGCCGGACCGGGTTGGGGAAAAACTGTTTTTT. Translating gives CASSFSPDRVGEKLFF.

The J gene is TRBJ1-5, the V gene TRBV4-1, with TRBD1 matching over 9 bases. With V trimmed by 3 bases and J by 5 bases, 5 bases remained unmatched. CDR1 is MGHRA and CDR2 is YSYEKL in the germline V gene. The CDR3 has 15 residues. The chain's CDR3 is CASSQGQGVDQPQHF. For the CDR3, the DNA is TGCGCCAGCAGCCAGGGACAGGGAGTTGATCAGCCCCAGCATTTT.

The rearrangement joins TRBV7-8 to TRBJ2-7, with no clear D. CDR1 and CDR2 from the germline V gene are SGHVS and FQNEAQ. V lost 2 bases to trimming and J lost 7 bases, with 15 bases between them. The CDR3 covers 14 residues. The CDR3 loop is CASSLTSRVVEQYF. CDR3 nucleotides: TGTGCCAGCAGCTTAACCAGCCGGGTAGTTGAGCAGTACTTC.

The chain carries TRBV20-1 and TRBJ2-3, with 11 positions matching TRBD2. Germline CDR1 reads DFQATT; CDR2 reads SNEGSKA (reference sequence). V was clipped by 5 bases and J by 3 bases; unmatched bases: 4. The CDR3 is 14 residues long. The CDR3 DNA reads TGCAGTGCTCTCACTAGCGGGAGTACAGATACGCAGTATTTT. As protein: CSALTSGSTDTQYF.

The rearrangement uses TRBV28 and TRBJ1-2, with TRBD1 matching 8 bases. The V gene end was trimmed by 6 bases and the J gene end by 4 bases; junction bases not matched to a gene: 7. Germline V gene data show CDR1 as MDHEN and CDR2 as SYDVKM. CDR3 length equals 14 residues. In nucleotides, the CDR3 is TGTGCCAGCAGACGCAGGGGGCAGGGCTATGGCTACACCTTC. Amino acid sequence: CASRRRGQGYGYTF.

The V call is TRBV7-2, the J call TRBJ2-3, with 10 bases that match TRBD2. The germline CDR1 and CDR2 sequences are SGHTA and FQGNSA. Losses at the gene ends were 3 bases for V and 4 bases for J; bases not matched to a gene: 4. This CDR3 comprises 15 residues. CDR3 DNA sequence: TGTGCCAGCAGCTTCGCCCTAGCGGGAGCAGATACGCAGTATTTT. The encoded protein is CASSFALAGADTQYF.

This clonotype was observed many times. This rearrangement joins TRBV20-1 to TRBJ2-7, with D unresolved. The CDR3 contains 15 residues. Trimming stripped 6 bases from V and 0 bases from J, with 18 bases between. In germline, CDR1 is DFQATT, CDR2 SNEGSKA (reference sequence). CDR3 region: CSAHPVVTSSYEQYF. The DNA for the CDR3 is TGCAGTGCCCATCCGGTAGTCACGAGCTCCTACGAGCAGTACTTC.

This rearrangement joins TRBV11-1 to TRBJ2-1; 10 bases fit TRBD2. V was clipped by 2 bases and J by 3 bases; unmatched bases: 7. Germline CDR1 is SGHAT and CDR2 is FQDESV (reference sequence). The CDR3 runs 17 residues. The CDR3 here is CASSLQTSGPYYNEQFF. The CDR3, as DNA: TGTGCCAGCAGCTTACAGACTAGCGGGCCTTACTACAATGAGCAGTTCTTC.

There are a few counts of this clonotype. The chain combines TRBV3-1 with TRBJ2-2; D may be TRBD2 (6 bases). Trimming took 7 bases from V and 5 from J, leaving 14 bases between them. The germline gives CDR1 LGHDT, CDR2 YNNKEL (reference sequence). The CDR3 is made up of 14 amino acids. CDR3 sequence reads: CASTPARGTGELFF. CDR3 nucleotide sequence: TGTGCCAGCACTCCCGCGCGGGGTACCGGGGAGCTGTTTTTT.

The genes are TRBV20-1 and TRBJ2-1; tentative D call: TRBD2 (6 bases). Germline assignment: CDR1 DFQATT and CDR2 SNEGSKA (reference sequence). Trimming took off 0 bases at V and 3 bases at J, with 9 bases between the two ends. The CDR3 length is 14 residues. As DNA, the CDR3 is TGCAGTGCTAGAGATGGGGACTTCTACAATGAGCAGTTCTTC. Translated, it gives CSARDGDFYNEQFF.

This chain links TRBV4-3 with TRBJ1-2, with D perhaps TRBD1 (5 bases). Trimming took off 0 bases at V and 4 bases at J, with 12 bases between the two ends. From germline, CDR1 is LGHNA and CDR2 YSLEER. This CDR3 is built from 15 residues. The CDR3 nucleotides read TGCGCCAGCAGCCAAGATCCAGGGAGGGGCTATGGCTACACCTTC. Protein sequence: CASSQDPGRGYGYTF.

This clonotype was seen a few times. The chain joins TRBV2 to TRBJ2-3; D is unresolved. The CDR3 sequence is 14 residues long. From germline, CDR1 is SNHLY and CDR2 FYNNEI. V was pared by 6 bases and J by 3 bases, with 13 bases between. The DNA for the CDR3 is TGTGCCAGCAGGGTTAGCCGCGCAACAGATACGCAGTATTTT. Translation: CASRVSRATDTQYF.

This clonotype was observed a handful of times. The chain couples TRBV12-3 or TRBV12-4 to TRBJ2-3, with 14 nucleotides matching TRBD2. V was pared by 6 bases and J by 4 bases, with 3 bases of the junction left unmatched. The CDR3 covers 15 residues. The CDR3 bases are TGTGCCAGCAGCGGACTAGCGGGAGGAGCAGATACGCAGTATTTT. Translating gives CASSGLAGGADTQYF.

The chain employs TRBV12-3 or TRBV12-4 and TRBJ2-1, with 13 bases that match TRBD2. The CDR3 sequence is 17 residues long. V trimming: 5 bases; J trimming: 1 base; junction bases outside the gene matches: 5. The CDR3 sequence is CASSGGLAGRSYNEQFF. The CDR3 coding sequence is TGTGCCAGCAGTGGGGGACTAGCGGGAAGGTCCTACAATGAGCAGTTCTTC.

In its sample, this clonotype was seen a few times. This chain connects TRBV5-1 to TRBJ1-4; maybe TRBD1 (5 bases). The CDR3 extends over 16 amino acids. V lost 4 bases and J lost 6, with 19 bases in between. CDR1 is SGHRS, CDR2 YFSETQ, per germline. The CDR3 loop reads CASSPHRDAMDEKLFF. The DNA for the CDR3 is TGCGCCAGCAGCCCACACCGGGACGCCATGGATGAAAAACTGTTTTTT.

The CDR3 spells CSVEGQQETQYF. The CDR3, as DNA: TGCAGCGTTGAGGGACAGCAAGAGACCCAGTACTTC. The chain couples TRBV29-1 to TRBJ2-5; 7 bases match TRBD1. Per the germline V gene, CDR1 is SQVTM and CDR2 is ANQGSEA. The CDR3 contains 12 residues. V trimming: 3 bases; J trimming: 2 bases; junction bases outside the gene matches: 0.

In nucleotides, the CDR3 is TGCAGTGCTAGAGTCCCCCGAAGTCGACAGTCCAATTGGGTGAACACTGAAGCTTTCTTT. It codes for CSARVPRSRQSNWVNTEAFF. The rearrangement links TRBV20-1 to TRBJ1-1; D is perhaps TRBD1 (5 bases). Germline values: CDR1 DFQATT, CDR2 SNEGSKA (reference sequence). V lost 1 base to trimming and J lost 0 bases, with 27 bases between them. This CDR3 comprises 20 residues.